Below, 3 T cell receptor beta chains from the same sample are listed, as sequenced in a study of T cell changes during pregnancy in multiple sclerosis. Some clones are missing from TCRdb's copy, which holds only in-frame ones; the method was immunoSEQ multiplex PCR. The sample consists of tens of thousands of clones, around 93% of them appearing once. Sequenced here: CD4+ T cells from peripheral blood mononuclear cells, sampled in the first trimester of pregnancy. All receptors derive from a female donor with multiple sclerosis, enrolled in a pregnancy study.

The rearrangement joins TRBV2 to TRBJ1-6; 8 bases fit TRBD1. V was pared by 9 bases and J by 8 bases, with 3 bases of the junction left unmatched. Germline CDR1 SNHLY, CDR2 FYNNEI. This CDR3 comprises 12 residues. The CDR3 DNA follows: TGTGCCAGGACAGGGGAGGATTCACCCCTCCACTTT. Translating it yields CARTGEDSPLHF.

CDR3 sequence: CASSDGQDNYGYTF. The CDR3 coding sequence is TGTGCCAGCAGCGACGGACAGGATAACTATGGCTACACCTTC. This chain joins TRBV7-9 and TRBJ1-2; 7 nucleotides align to TRBD1. V lost 5 bases and J lost 1; bases outside the gene matches: 4. This CDR3 spans 14 amino acids. Germline CDR1 and CDR2: SEHNR and FQNEAQ (reference sequence).

CDR3 residues: CASSLGTLDYEQYF. The CDR3 DNA reads as TGTGCCAGCTCACTCGGGACTCTAGACTACGAGCAGTACTTC. The V call is TRBV18, the J call TRBJ2-7, with D tentatively TRBD2 (6 bases). Germline V CDR1 and CDR2: KGHSH, LQKENI. The germline V and J ends were trimmed by 4 bases and 3 bases, with 13 bases remaining between them. This CDR3 comprises 14 residues.